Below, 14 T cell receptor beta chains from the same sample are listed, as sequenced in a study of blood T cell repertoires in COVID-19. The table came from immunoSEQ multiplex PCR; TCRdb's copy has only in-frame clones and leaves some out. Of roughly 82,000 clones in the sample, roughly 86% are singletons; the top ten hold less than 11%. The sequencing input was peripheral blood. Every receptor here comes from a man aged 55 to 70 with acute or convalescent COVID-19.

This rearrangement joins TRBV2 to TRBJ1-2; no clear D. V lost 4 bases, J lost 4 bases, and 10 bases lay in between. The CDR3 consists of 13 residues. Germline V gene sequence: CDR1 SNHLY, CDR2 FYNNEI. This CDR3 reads CASSVASIYGYTF. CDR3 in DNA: TGTGCCAGCAGTGTAGCCAGTATCTATGGCTACACCTTC.

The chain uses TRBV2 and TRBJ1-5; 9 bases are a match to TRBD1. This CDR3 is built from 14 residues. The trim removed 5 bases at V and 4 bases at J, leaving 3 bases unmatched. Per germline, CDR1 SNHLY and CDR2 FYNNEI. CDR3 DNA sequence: TGTGCCAGCAGTAGGGACAGGGTGAATCAGCCCCAGCATTTT. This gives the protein CASSRDRVNQPQHF.

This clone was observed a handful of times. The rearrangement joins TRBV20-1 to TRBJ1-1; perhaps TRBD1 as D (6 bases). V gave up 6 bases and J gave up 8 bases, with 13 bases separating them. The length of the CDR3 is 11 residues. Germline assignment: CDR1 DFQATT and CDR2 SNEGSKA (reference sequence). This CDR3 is CSARGDIEAFF. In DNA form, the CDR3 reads TGCAGTGCCCGAGGGGACATCGAAGCTTTCTTT.

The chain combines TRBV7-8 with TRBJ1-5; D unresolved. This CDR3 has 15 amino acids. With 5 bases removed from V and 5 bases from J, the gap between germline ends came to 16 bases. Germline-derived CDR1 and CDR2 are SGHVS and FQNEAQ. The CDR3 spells CASSLPPGGYQPQHF. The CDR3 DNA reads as TGTGCCAGCAGCCTCCCTCCGGGAGGGTATCAGCCCCAGCATTTT.

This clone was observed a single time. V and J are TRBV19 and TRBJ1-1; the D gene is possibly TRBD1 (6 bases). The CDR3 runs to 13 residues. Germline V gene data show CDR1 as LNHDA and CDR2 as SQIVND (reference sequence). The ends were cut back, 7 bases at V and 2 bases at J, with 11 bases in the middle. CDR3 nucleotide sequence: TGTGCCAGTAATAGGGACACTAACACTGAAGCTTTCTTT. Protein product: CASNRDTNTEAFF.

CDR3 in amino acids: CASSYQGTSEKLFF. The CDR3 region has the DNA TGTGCCAGCAGCTATCAAGGGACTTCTGAAAAACTGTTTTTT. This chain links TRBV7-8 with TRBJ1-4; tentative D call: TRBD1 (5 bases). The germline V gene encodes CDR1 SGHVS and CDR2 FQNEAQ. The CDR3 is 14 amino acids. Trimming took off 4 bases at V and 7 bases at J, with 13 bases between the two ends.

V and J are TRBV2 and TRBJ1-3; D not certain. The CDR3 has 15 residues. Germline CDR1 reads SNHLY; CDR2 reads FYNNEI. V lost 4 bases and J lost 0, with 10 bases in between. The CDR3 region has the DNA TGTGCCAGCAGTGGGCAGGCTGTCTCTGGAAACACCATATATTTT. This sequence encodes CASSGQAVSGNTIYF.

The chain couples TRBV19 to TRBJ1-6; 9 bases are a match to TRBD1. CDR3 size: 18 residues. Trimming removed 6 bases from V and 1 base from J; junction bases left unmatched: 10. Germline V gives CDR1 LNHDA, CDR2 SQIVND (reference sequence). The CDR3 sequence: CASRPGQGYESYNSPLHF. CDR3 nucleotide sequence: TGTGCCAGTAGGCCGGGACAGGGTTACGAGTCCTATAATTCACCCCTCCACTTT.

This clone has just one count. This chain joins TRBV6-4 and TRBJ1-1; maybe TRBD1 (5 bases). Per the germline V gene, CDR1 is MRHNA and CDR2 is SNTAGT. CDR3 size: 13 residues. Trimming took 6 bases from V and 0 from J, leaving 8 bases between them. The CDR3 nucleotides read TGTGCCAGCAGCCAACAGGTGAACACTGAAGCTTTCTTT. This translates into CASSQQVNTEAFF.

CDR3 loop: CAWRPTVAYEQYF. The CDR3 DNA follows: TGTGCCTGGAGGCCGACAGTAGCCTACGAGCAGTACTTC. This chain uses TRBV30 with TRBJ2-7; perhaps TRBD1 as D (5 bases). The CDR3 length is 13 residues. The germline V gene encodes CDR1 GTSNPN and CDR2 SVGIG (reference sequence). With 3 bases removed from V and 2 bases from J, the gap between germline ends came to 11 bases.

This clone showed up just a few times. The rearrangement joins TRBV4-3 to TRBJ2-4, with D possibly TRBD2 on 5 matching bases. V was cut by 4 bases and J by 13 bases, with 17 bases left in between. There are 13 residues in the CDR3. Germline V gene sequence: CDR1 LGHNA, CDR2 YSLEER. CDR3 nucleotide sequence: TGCGCCAGCAGCCGCGCTAGAGGGAACTGGCAGTACTTC. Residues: CASSRARGNWQYF.

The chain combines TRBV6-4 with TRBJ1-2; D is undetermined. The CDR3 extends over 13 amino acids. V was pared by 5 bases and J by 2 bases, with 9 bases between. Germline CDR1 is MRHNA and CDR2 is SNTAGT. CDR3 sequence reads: CASSSGFNYGYTF. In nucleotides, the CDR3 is TGTGCCAGCAGTTCGGGATTCAACTATGGCTACACCTTC.

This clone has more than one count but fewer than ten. Here the CDR3 DNA reads TGTGCCAGCAGCTTGGATGGGGCGGTGCAGTATTTT. This gives the protein CASSLDGAVQYF. The rearrangement joins TRBV5-5 to TRBJ2-3; the D gene is possibly TRBD1 (5 bases). Germline assignment: CDR1 SGHKS and CDR2 YYEKEE (reference sequence). CDR3 size: 12 residues. The ends were cut back, 0 bases at V and 11 bases at J, with 10 bases in the middle.

The CDR3 here is CASSLRGQSDYGYTF. The CDR3 DNA is TGTGCCAGCAGCTTGCGAGGGCAGTCGGACTATGGCTACACCTTC. J is TRBJ1-2 and V is TRBV5-6, with no clear D. Trimming took 1 base from V and 3 from J, leaving 13 bases between them. This CDR3 contains 15 residues. CDR1 and CDR2 (germline): SGHDT, YYEEEE.